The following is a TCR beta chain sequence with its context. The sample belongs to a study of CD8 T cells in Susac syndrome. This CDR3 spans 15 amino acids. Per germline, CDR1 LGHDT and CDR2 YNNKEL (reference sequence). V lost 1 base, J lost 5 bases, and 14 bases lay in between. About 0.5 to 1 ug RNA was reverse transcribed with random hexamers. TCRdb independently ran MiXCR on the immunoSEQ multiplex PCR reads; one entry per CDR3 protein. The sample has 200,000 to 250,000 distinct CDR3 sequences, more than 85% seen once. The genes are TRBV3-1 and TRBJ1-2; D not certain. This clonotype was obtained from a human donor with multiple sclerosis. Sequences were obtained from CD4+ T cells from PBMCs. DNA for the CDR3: TGTGCCAGCAGCCAAGCTTTAGTAGGAGGTTATGGCTACACCTTC. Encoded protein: CASSQALVGGYGYTF.